The sequence of this T cell receptor (beta chain) was determined in a study of human T cells and chemical hapten exposure. Turning to the study itself: Skin on the upper inner arm, about 2 cm by about 2 cm in size, was sensitized with 2% DPC.

The CDR3 sequence is 16 residues long. The germline V gene has CDR1 SGHTA and CDR2 FQGNSA. Attachment of unique molecular identifiers to individual cDNA molecules was performed in the library. Authors' processing steps: The number of TCRs in each sample had a median of around 96,000 and spanned roughly 23,224 to 750,000. One entry per CDR3 protein results from TCRdb running MiXCR on the RACE reads. TCRdb's processing, not the study's, gives the V and J calls here. This sample has some 81,000 distinct CDR3 sequences; more than 9% occur once, and the top ten carry roughly 1.5%. Concerning this clonotype: The germline gene is not matched at one end of the junction; a read error may be the cause.

The time point denotes: patch test 2, 6 weeks after DPC sensitization. The treatment was: therapeutic diphenylcyclopropenone sensitization with weekly scalp DPC. Whole blood that had not been fractionated was the source of extracted total RNA. J is TRBJ1-1 and V is TRBV7-2, with 10 bases that match TRBD1. The receptor was derived from a young man with alopecia areata. Some clones in this sample may be carry-over from other donors' samples. The sample consisted of whole blood, taken in connection with sensitization to the hapten diphenylcyclopropenone (DPC). The CDR3 sequence: CVSSRDRGGPNTEAFF. As DNA, the CDR3 is TGTGTCAGCAGCCGGGACAGGGGAGGTCCGAACACTGAAGCTTTCTTT.